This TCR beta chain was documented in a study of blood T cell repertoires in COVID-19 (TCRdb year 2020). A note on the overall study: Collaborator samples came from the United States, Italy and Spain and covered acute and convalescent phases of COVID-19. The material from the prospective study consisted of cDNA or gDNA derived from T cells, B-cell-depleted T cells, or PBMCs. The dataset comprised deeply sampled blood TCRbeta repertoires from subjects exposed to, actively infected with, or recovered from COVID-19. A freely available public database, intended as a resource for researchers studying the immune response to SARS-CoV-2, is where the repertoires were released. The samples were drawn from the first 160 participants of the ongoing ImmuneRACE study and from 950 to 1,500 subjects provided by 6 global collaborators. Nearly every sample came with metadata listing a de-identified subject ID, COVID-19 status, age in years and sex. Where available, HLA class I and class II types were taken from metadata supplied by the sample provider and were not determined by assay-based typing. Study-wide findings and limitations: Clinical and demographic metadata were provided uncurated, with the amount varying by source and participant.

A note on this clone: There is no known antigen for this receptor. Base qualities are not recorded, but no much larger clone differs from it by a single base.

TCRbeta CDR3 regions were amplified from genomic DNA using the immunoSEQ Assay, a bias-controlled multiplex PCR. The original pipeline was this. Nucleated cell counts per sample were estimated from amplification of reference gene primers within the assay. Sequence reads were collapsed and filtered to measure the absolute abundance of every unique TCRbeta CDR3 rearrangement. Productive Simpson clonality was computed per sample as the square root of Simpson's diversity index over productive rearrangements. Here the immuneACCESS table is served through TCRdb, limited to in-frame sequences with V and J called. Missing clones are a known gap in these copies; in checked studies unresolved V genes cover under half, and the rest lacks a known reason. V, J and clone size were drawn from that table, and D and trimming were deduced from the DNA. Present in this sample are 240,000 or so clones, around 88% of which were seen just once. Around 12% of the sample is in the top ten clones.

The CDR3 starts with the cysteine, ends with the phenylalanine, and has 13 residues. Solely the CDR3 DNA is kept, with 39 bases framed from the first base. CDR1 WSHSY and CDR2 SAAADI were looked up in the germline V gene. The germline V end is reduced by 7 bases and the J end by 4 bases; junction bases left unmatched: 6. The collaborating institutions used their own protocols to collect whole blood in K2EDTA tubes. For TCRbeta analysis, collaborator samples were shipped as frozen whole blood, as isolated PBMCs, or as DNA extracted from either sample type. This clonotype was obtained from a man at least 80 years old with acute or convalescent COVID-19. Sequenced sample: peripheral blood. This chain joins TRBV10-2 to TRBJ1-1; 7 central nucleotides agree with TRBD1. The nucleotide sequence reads TGCGCCAGCACCGTCACAGGGGTCACTGAAGCTTTCTTT. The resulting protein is CASTVTGVTEAFF.